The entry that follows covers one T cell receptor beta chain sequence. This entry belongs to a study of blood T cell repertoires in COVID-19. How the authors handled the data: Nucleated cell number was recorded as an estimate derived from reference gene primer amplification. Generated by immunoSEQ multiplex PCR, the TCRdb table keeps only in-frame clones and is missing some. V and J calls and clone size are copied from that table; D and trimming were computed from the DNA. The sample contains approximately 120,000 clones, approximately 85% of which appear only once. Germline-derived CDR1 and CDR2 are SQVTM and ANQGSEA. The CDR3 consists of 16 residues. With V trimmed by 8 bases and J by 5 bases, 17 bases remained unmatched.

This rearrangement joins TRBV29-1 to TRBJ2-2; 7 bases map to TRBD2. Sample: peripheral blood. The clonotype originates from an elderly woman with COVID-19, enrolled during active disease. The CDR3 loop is CSSLGGRGVGTGELFF. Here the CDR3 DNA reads TGCAGCTCTCTAGGCGGGAGAGGGGTTGGGACCGGGGAGCTGTTTTTT.